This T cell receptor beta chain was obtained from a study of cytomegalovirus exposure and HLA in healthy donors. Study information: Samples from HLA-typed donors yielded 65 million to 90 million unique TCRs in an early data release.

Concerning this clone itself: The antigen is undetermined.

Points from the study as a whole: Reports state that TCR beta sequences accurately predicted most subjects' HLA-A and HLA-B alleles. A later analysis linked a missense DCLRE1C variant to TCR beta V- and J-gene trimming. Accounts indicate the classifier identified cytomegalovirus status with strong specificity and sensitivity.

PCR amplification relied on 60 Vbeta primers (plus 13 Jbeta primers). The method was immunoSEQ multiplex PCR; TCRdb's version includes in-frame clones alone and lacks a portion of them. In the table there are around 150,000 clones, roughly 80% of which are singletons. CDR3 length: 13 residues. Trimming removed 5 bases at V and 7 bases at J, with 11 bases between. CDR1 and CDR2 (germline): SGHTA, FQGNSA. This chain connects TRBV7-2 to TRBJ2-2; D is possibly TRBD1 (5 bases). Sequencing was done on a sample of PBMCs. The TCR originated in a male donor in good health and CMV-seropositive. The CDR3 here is CASSVRQSGELFF. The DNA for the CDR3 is TGTGCCAGCAGCGTCAGACAGAGCGGGGAGCTGTTTTTT.